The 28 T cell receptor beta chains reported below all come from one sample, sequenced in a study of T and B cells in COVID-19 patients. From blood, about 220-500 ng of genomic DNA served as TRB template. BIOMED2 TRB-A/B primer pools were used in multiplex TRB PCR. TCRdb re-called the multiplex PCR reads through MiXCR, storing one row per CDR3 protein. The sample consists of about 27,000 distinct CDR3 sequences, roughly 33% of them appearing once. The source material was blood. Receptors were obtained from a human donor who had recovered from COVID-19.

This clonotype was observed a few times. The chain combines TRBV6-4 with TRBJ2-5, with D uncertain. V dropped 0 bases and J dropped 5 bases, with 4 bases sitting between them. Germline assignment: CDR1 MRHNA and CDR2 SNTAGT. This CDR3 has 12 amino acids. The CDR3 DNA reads TGTGCCAGCAGTGACTCAGGGGAGACCCAGTACTTC. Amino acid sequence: CASSDSGETQYF.

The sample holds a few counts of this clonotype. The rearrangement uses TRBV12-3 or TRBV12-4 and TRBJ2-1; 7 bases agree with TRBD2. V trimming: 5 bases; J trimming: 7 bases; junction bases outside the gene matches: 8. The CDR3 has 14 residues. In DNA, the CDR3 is TGTGCCAGCAGTCCCTTTGGGGGGGGGAATGAGCAGTTCTTC. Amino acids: CASSPFGGGNEQFF.

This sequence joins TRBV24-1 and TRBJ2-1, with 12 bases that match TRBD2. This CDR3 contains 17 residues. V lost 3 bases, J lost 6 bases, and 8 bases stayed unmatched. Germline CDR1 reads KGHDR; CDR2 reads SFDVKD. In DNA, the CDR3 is TGTGCCACCAGTGATCCGACTAGCGGGAGTCCCTCCAATGAGCAGTTCTTC. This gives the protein CATSDPTSGSPSNEQFF.

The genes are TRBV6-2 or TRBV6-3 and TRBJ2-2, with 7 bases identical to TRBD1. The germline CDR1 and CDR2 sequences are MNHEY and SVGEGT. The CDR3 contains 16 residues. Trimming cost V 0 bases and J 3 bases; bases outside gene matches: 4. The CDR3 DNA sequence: TGTGCCAGCAGTTACTCCTGGGACAGTTACACCGGGGAGCTGTTTTTT. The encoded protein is CASSYSWDSYTGELFF.

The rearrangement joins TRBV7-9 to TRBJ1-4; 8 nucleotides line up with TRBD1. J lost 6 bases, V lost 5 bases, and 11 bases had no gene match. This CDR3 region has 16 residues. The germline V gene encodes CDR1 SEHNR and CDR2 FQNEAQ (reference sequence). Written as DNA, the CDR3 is TGTGCCAGCAGCGGCGACCAAACAGGGGGGGATGAAAAACTGTTTTTT. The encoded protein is CASSGDQTGGDEKLFF.

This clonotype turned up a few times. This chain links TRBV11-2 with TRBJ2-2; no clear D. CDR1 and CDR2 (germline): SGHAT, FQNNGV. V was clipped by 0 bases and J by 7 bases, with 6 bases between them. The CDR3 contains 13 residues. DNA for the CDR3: TGTGCCAGCAGCTTAGAAAACGGCGGGGAGCTGTTTTTT. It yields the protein CASSLENGGELFF.

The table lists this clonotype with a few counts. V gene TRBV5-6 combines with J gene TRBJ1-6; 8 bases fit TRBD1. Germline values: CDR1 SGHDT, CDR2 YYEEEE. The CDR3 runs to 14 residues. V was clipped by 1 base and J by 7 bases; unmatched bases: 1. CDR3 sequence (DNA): TGTGCCAGCAGCTTGAGGACAGGGAATTCACCCCTCCACTTT. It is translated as CASSLRTGNSPLHF.

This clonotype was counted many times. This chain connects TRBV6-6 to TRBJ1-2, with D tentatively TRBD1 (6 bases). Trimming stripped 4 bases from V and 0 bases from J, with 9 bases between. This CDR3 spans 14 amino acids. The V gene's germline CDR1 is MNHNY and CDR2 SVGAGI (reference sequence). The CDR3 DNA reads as TGTGCCAGCAGTTCGACAGGCGCTAACTATGGCTACACCTTC. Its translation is CASSSTGANYGYTF.

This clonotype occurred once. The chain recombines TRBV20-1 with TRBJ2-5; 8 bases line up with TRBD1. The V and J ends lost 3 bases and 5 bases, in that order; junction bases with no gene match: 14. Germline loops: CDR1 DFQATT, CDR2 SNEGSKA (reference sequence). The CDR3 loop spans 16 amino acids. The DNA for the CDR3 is TGCAGTGCTAGTCAGGGCAGGGGGCGATTCCAGGAGACCCAGTACTTC. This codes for CSASQGRGRFQETQYF.

CDR3 bases: TGTGCCAGCTACAGGGAGGGCACTGAAGCTTTCTTT. Translation: CASYREGTEAFF. The J gene is TRBJ1-1, the V gene TRBV6-5, with TRBD1 as a possible D gene (6 bases). This CDR3 region has 12 residues. Germline-derived CDR1 and CDR2 are MNHEY and SVGAGI. Trimming removed 8 bases at V and 4 bases at J, with 11 bases between.

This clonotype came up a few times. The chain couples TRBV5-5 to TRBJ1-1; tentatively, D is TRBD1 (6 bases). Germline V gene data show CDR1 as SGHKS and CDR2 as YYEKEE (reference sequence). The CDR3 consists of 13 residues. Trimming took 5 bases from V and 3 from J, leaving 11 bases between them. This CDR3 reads CASSQQGDTEAFF. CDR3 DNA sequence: TGTGCCAGCAGTCAACAGGGTGACACTGAAGCTTTCTTT.

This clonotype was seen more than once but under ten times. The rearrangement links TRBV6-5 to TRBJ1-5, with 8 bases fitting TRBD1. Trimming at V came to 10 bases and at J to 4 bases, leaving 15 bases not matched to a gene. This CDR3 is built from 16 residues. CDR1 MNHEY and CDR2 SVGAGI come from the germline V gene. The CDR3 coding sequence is TGTGCCACCCGAGAAGGACAGGGACGAGGAAATCAGCCCCAGCATTTT. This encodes CATREGQGRGNQPQHF.

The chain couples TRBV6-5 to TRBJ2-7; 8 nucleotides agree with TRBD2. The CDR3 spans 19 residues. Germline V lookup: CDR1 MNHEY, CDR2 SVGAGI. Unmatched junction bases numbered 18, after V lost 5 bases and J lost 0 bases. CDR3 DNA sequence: TGTGCCAGCAGTGAAGGCACCGGGACTAGAAGGGTCCTCTCCTACGAGCAGTACTTC. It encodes CASSEGTGTRRVLSYEQYF.

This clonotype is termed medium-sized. CDR3: CASSIARAGAMRNEQFF. DNA of the CDR3: TGTGCCAGTAGTATAGCGAGGGCGGGAGCAATGCGGAATGAGCAGTTCTTC. The V call is TRBV19, the J call TRBJ2-1; 7 bases are a match to TRBD2. This CDR3 has 17 amino acids. The ends lost 1 base at V and 7 bases at J; junction bases unmatched: 13. CDR1 is LNHDA, CDR2 SQIVND, per germline (reference sequence). Together with reference TRBV19 and TRBJ2-1, the CDR3 gives the full variable domain: DGGITQSPKYLFRKEGQNVTLSCEQNLNHDAMYWYRQDPGQGLRLIYYSQIVNDFQKGDIAEGYSVSREKKESFPLTVTSAQKNPTAFYLCASSIARAGAMRNEQFFGPGTRLTVL.

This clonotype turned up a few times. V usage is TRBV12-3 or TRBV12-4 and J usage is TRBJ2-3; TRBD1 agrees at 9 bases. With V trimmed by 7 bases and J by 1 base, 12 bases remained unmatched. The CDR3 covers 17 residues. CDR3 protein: CASTASPGQGGTDTQYF. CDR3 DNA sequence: TGTGCCAGCACCGCCTCCCCGGGACAGGGTGGCACAGATACGCAGTATTTT.

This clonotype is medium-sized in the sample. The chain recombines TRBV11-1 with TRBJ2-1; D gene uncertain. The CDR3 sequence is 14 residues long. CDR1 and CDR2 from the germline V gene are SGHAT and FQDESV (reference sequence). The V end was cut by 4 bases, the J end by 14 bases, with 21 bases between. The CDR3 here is CASSSRSTDGKKFF. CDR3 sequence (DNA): TGTGCCAGCAGCTCGAGGTCGACGGACGGAAAAAAGTTCTTC.

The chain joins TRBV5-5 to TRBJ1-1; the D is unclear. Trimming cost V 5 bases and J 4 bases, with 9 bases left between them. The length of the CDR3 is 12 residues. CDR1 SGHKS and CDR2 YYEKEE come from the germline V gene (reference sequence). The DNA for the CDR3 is TGTGCCAGCAGGGCCAGCGGCACTGAAGCTTTCTTT. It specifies CASRASGTEAFF.

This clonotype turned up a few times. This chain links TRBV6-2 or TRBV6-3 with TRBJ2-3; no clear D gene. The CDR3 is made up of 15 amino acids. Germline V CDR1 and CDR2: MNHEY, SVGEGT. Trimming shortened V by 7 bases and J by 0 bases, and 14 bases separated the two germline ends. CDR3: CASTNLDVSTDTQYF. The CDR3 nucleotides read TGTGCCAGCACCAACCTAGATGTTAGCACAGATACGCAGTATTTT.

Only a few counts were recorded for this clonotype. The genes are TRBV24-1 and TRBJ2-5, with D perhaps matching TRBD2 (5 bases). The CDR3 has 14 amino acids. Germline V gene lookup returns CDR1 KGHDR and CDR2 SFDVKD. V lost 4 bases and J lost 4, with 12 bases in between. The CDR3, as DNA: TGTGCCACCAGTGACCGTACCGCGGGAGAGACCCAGTACTTC. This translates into CATSDRTAGETQYF.

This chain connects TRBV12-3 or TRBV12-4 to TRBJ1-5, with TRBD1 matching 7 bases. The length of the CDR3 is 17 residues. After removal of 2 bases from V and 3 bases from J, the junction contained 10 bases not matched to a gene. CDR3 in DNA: TGTGCCAGCAGTTTAAAAGACAGGGTATACCCCAATCAGCCCCAGCATTTT. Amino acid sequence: CASSLKDRVYPNQPQHF.

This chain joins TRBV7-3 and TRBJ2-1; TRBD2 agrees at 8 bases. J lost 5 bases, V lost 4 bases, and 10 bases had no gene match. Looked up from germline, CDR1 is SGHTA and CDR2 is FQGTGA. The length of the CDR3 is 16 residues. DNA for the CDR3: TGTGCCAGCAGCTCTCCTGGGCGGGGGGAAGACAATGAGCAGTTCTTC. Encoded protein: CASSSPGRGEDNEQFF.

CDR3 DNA: TGCGCCAGCAGCCAAGGTACAGGGCCAGATACGCAGTATTTT. It yields the protein CASSQGTGPDTQYF. The rearrangement joins TRBV4-3 to TRBJ2-3; maybe TRBD1 (6 bases). V gave up 1 base and J gave up 4 bases, with 9 bases separating them. The CDR3 is 14 amino acids. The germline gives CDR1 LGHNA, CDR2 YSLEER.

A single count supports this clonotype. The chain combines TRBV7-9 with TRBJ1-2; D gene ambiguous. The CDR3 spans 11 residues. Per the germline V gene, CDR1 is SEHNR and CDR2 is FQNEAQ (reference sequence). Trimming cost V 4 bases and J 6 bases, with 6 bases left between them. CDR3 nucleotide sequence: TGTGCCAGCAGCTCCATTAATGGCTACACCTTC. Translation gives CASSSINGYTF. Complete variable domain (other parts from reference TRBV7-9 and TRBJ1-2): DTGVSQNPRHKITKRGQNVTFRCDPISEHNRLYWYRQTLGQGPEFLTYFQNEAQLEKSRLLSDRFSAERPKGSFSTLEIQRTEQGDSAMYLCASSSINGYTFGSGTRLTVV.

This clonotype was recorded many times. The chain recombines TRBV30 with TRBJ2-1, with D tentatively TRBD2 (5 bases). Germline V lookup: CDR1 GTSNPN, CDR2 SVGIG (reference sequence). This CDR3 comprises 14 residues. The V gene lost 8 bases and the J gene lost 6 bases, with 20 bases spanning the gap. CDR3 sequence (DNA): TGTGCCATATACCCGGGATCCAACGCCAATGAGCAGTTCTTC. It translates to CAIYPGSNANEQFF.

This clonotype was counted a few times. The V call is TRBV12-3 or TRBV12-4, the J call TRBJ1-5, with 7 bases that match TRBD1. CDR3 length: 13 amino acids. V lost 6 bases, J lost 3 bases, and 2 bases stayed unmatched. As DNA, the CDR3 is TGTGCCAGCAGGGGACAGCACAATCAGCCCCAGCATTTT. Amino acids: CASRGQHNQPQHF.

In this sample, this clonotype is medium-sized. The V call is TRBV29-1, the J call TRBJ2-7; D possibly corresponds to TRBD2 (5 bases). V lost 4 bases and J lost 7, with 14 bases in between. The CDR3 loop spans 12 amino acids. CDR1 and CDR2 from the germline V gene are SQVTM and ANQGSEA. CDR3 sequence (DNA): TGCAGCGTTGGAAGCTGGACTCGGGAGCAGTACTTC. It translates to CSVGSWTREQYF.

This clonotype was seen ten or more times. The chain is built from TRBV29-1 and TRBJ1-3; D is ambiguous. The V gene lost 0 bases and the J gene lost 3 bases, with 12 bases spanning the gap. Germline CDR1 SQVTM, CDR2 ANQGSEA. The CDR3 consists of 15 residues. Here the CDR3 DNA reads TGCAGCGTTGAAGATCAATCCGGAGGTGGAAACACCATATATTTT. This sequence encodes CSVEDQSGGGNTIYF.

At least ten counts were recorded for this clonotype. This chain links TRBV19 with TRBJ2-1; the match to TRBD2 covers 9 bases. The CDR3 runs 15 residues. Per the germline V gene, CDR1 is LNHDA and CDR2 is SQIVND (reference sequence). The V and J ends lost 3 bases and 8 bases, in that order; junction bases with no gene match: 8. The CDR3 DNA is TGTGCCAGTAGTATTACGGGACTAGCATTCTATGAGCAGTTCTTC. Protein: CASSITGLAFYEQFF. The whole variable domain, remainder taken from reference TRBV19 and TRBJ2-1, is DGGITQSPKYLFRKEGQNVTLSCEQNLNHDAMYWYRQDPGQGLRLIYYSQIVNDFQKGDIAEGYSVSREKKESFPLTVTSAQKNPTAFYLCASSITGLAFYEQFFGPGTRLTVL.